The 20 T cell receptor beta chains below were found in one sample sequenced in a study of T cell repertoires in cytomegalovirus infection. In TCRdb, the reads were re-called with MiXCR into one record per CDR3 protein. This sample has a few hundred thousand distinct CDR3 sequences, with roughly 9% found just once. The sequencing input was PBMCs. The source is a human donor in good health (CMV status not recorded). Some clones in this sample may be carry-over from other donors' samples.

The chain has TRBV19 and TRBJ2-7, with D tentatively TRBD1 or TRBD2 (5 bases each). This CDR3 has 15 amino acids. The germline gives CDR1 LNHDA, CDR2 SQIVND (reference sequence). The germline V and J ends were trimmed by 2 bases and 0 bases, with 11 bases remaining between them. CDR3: CASSIRGAPSYEQYF. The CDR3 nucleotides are TGTGCCAGTAGTATAAGAGGGGCGCCCTCCTACGAGCAGTACTTC.

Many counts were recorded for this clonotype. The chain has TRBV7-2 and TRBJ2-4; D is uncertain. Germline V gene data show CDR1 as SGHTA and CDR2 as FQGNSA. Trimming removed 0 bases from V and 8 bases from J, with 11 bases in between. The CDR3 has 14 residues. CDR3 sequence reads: CASSLADFSYIQYF. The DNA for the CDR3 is TGTGCCAGCAGCTTAGCCGACTTTTCTTACATTCAGTACTTC.

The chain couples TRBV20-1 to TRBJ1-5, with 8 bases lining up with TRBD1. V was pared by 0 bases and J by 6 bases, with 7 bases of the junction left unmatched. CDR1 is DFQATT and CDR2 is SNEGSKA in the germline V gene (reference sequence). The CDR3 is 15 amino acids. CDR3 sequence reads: CSAREGQGASQPQHF. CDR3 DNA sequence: TGCAGTGCTAGAGAAGGCCAGGGGGCGAGTCAGCCCCAGCATTTT.

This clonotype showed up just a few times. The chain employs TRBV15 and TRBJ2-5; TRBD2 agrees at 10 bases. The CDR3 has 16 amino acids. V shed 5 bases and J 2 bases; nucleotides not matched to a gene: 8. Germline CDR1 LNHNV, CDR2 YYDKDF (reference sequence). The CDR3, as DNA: TGTGCCACCAGCTCGTGGACTAGCGGTGCACAAGAGACCCAGTACTTC. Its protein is CATSSWTSGAQETQYF.

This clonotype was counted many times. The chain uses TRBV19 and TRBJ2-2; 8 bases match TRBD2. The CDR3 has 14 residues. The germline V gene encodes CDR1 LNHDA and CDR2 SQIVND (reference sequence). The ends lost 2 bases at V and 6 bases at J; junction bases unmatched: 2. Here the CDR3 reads CASSISGRAGELFF. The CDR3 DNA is TGTGCCAGTAGTATAAGCGGGAGAGCCGGGGAGCTGTTTTTT.

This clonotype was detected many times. CDR3 loop: CASRVLNEQFF. CDR3 sequence (DNA): TGTGCCAGCAGGGTTCTAAATGAGCAGTTCTTC. The genes are TRBV7-2 and TRBJ2-1; D gene uncertain. CDR1 and CDR2 (germline): SGHTA, FQGNSA. V was pared by 6 bases and J by 7 bases, with 7 bases between. The CDR3 contains 11 residues.

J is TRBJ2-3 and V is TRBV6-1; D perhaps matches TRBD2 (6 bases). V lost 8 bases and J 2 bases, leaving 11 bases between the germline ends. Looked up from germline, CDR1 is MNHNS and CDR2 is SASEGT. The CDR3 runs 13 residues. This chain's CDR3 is CASGGTYTDTQYF. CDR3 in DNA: TGTGCCAGCGGAGGGACCTACACAGATACGCAGTATTTT.

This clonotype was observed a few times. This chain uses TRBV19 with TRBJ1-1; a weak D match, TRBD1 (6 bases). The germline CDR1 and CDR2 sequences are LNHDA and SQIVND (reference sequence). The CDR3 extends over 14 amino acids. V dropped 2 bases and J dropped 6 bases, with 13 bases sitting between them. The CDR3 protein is CASSINREGAEAFF. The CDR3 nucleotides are TGTGCCAGTAGTATAAACAGGGAAGGTGCTGAAGCTTTCTTT.

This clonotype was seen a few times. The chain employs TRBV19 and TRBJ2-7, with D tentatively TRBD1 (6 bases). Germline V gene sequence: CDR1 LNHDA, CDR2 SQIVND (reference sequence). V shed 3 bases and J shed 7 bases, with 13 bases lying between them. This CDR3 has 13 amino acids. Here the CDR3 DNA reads TGTGCCAGTAGTATCCCCAGGGGTACTGAGCAGTACTTC. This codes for CASSIPRGTEQYF.

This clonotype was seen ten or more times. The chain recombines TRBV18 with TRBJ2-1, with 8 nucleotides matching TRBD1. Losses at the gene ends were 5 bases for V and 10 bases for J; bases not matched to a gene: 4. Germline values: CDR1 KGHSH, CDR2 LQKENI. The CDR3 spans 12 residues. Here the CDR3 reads CASSTRQGEQFF. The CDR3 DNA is TGTGCCAGCTCAACCCGACAGGGGGAGCAGTTCTTC.

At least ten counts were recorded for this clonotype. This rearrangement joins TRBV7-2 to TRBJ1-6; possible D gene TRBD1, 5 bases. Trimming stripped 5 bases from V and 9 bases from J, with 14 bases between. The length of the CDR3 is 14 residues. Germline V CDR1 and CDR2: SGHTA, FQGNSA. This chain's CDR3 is CASSIGGAFSPLHF. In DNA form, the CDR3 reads TGTGCCAGCAGCATAGGAGGGGCGTTTTCACCCCTCCACTTT.

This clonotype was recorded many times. The CDR3 sequence is CASSLGSGNTEAFF. CDR3 sequence (DNA): TGTGCCAGCAGCTTAGGATCGGGGAACACTGAAGCTTTCTTT. The chain joins TRBV7-2 to TRBJ1-1; D is unclear. The V end lost 1 base, the J end lost 1 base, and 7 bases lay between the germline ends. Germline assignment: CDR1 SGHTA and CDR2 FQGNSA. CDR3 length: 14 residues.

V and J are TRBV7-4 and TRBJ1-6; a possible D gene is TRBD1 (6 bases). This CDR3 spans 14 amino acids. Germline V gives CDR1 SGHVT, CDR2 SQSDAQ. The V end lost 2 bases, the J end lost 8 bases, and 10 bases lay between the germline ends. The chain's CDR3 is CASSLRGSDSPLHF. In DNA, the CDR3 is TGTGCCAGCAGCTTAAGGGGGTCAGATTCACCCCTCCACTTT.

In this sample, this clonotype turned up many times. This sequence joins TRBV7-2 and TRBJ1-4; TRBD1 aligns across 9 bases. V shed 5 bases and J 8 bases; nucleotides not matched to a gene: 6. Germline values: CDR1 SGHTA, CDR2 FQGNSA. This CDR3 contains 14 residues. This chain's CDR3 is CASSRGQGGEKLFF. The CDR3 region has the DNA TGTGCCAGCAGCCGGGGACAGGGTGGGGAAAAACTGTTTTTT.

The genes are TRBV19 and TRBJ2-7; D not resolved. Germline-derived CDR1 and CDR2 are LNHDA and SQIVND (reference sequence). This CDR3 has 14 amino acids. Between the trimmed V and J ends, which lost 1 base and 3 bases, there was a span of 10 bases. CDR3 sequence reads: CASSIAGSSYEQYF. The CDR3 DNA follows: TGTGCCAGTAGTATAGCGGGCAGCAGCTACGAGCAGTACTTC.

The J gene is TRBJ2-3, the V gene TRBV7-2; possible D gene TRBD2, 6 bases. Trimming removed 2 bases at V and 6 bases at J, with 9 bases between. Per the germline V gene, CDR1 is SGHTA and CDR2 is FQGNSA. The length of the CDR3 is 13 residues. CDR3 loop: CASSLLARDTQYF. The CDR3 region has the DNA TGTGCCAGCAGCTTACTAGCGAGGGATACGCAGTATTTT.

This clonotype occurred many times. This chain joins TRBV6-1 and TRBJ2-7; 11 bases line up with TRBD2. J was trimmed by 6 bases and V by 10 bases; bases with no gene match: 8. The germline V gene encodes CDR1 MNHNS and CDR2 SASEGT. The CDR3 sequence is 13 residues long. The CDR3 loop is CATTLAGGFEQYF. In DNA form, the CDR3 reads TGTGCCACCACCCTAGCGGGAGGATTCGAGCAGTACTTC.

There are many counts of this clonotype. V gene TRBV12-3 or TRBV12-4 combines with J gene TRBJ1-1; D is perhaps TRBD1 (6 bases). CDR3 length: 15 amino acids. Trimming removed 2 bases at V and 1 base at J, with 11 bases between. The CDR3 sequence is CASSLRGAGNTEAFF. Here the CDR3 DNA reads TGTGCCAGCAGTTTACGGGGGGCCGGGAACACTGAAGCTTTCTTT.

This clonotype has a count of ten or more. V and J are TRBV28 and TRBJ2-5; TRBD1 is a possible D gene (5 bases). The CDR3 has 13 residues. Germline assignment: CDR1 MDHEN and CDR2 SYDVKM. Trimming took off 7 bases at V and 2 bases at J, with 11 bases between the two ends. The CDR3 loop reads CASISQGQETQYF. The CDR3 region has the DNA TGTGCCAGCATAAGTCAGGGACAAGAGACCCAGTACTTC.

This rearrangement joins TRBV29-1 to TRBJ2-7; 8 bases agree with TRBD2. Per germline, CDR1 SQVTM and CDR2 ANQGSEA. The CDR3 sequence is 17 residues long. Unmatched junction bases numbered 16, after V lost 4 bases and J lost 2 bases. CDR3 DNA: TGCAGCGTTGCCCATCGATTAGCGGGATCAGTTGCCTACGAGCAGTACTTC. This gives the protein CSVAHRLAGSVAYEQYF.